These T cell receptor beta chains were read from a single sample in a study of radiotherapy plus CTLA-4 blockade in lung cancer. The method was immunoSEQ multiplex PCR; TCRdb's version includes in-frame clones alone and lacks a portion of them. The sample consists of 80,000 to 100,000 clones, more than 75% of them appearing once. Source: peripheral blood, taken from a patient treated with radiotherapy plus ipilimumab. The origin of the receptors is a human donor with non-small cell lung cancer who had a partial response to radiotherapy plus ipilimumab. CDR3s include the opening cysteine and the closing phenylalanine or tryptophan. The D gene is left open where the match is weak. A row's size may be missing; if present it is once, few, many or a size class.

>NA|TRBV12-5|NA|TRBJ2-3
CASGFGRTDTQYF
TGTGCTAGTGGCTTTGGCCGCACAGATACGCAGTATTTT
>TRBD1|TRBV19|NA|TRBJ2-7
CASSDRGVPYEQYF
TGTGCCAGTAGTGACAGGGGTGTCCCCTACGAGCAGTACTTC
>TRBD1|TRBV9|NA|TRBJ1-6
CASSTGGRGYNSPLHF
TGTGCCAGCAGCACTGGAGGCAGGGGGTATAATTCACCCCTCCACTTT
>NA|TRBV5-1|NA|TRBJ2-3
CASSPGLGTDTQYF
TGCGCCAGCAGCCCGGGTCTTGGCACAGATACGCAGTATTTT
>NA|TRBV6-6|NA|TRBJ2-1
CASSPRLARSYNEQFF
TGTGCCAGCAGTCCCCGTCTAGCGAGGTCCTACAATGAGCAGTTCTTC
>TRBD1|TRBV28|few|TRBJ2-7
CATHPVDRGLGEQYF
TGTGCCACACATCCGGTAGACAGGGGGCTTGGCGAGCAGTACTTC
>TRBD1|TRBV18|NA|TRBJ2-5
CASSAGGSQETQYF
TGTGCCAGCTCAGCAGGGGGCTCCCAAGAGACCCAGTACTTC
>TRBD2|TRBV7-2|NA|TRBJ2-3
CASSLVSGRATTDTQYF
TGTGCCAGCAGCTTAGTGAGCGGGAGGGCCACCACAGATACGCAGTATTTT
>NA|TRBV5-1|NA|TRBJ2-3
CASSLLTGLPTDTQYF
TGCGCCAGCAGCTTACTTACAGGTCTCCCCACAGATACGCAGTATTTT
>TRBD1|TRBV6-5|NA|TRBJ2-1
CATGPRQGSYNEQFF
TGTGCCACCGGCCCTAGACAGGGCTCCTACAATGAGCAGTTCTTC
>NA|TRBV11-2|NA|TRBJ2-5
CASSPGRAQSVETQYF
TGTGCCAGCTCCCCTGGCAGGGCCCAAAGTGTAGAGACCCAGTACTTC
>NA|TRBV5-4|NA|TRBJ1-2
CASSLDRDYGYTF
TGTGCCAGCAGCTTGGACAGGGACTATGGCTACACCTTC
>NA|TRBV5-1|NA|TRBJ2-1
CASSLTVSGGSYNEQFF
TGCGCCAGCAGCTTGACGGTTTCCGGGGGCTCCTACAATGAGCAGTTCTTC
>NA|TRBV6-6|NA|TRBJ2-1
CASSKIGGGYNEQFF
TGTGCCAGCAGTAAAATAGGGGGTGGCTACAATGAGCAGTTCTTC
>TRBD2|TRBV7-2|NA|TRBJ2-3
CASSLGLAGGADTQYF
TGTGCCAGCAGCCTGGGACTAGCGGGAGGAGCAGATACGCAGTATTTT
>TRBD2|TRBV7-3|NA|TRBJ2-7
CASSLRGGSAYEQYF
TGTGCCAGCAGCTTACGGGGCGGGAGCGCCTACGAGCAGTACTTC